Listed here are 18 T cell receptor beta chains from one sample, sequenced in a study of blood T cell repertoires in COVID-19. The protocol was immunoSEQ multiplex PCR, while the TCRdb copy is restricted to in-frame clones and leaves out a portion. The data show about 170,000 clones, with 79% seen just once and about 20% held by the top ten. Sample: PBMCs or T cells enriched from blood (not recorded which). The receptors derive from a woman aged 70 to 79 in a cohort exposed to, infected with or recovered from COVID-19 (not recorded which).

This clone was detected only a few times. J is TRBJ2-7 and V is TRBV5-1; 7 nucleotides align to TRBD2. CDR1 and CDR2 (germline): SGHRS, YFSETQ. The CDR3 is 14 amino acids. The J segment lost 5 bases and the V segment lost 3 bases, leaving 8 bases of the junction unmatched. DNA of the CDR3: TGCGCCAGCAGCTCTCAAGAGGCGGGGGACGAGCAGTACTTC. Protein product: CASSSQEAGDEQYF.

This clone was seen at least ten times. This chain links TRBV24-1 with TRBJ2-3; D possibly corresponds to TRBD2 (5 bases). Germline assignment: CDR1 KGHDR and CDR2 SFDVKD. Trimming pared 9 bases from V and 2 bases from J, leaving 11 bases between. The CDR3 runs 13 residues. The DNA of the CDR3 is TGTGCCACCGGACGGGAAGTCACAGATACGCAGTATTTT. Protein: CATGREVTDTQYF.

CDR3 region: CASSSYSTDTQYF. CDR3 DNA: TGTGCCAGCAGTTCATACTCCACAGATACGCAGTATTTT. The chain has TRBV28 and TRBJ2-3; D not certain. Germline-derived CDR1 and CDR2 are MDHEN and SYDVKM. This CDR3 has 13 amino acids. Trimming removed 4 bases from V and 2 bases from J, with 7 bases in between.

This clone occurred a few times. The CDR3 coding sequence is TGTGCCTGGACCCATGGGGCCGCGCCCAGATATAATTCACCCCTCCACTTT. Its protein is CAWTHGAAPRYNSPLHF. The J gene is TRBJ1-6, the V gene TRBV30; tentatively, D is TRBD1 (5 bases). V was clipped by 4 bases and J by 4 bases, with 20 bases between them. Per the germline V gene, CDR1 is GTSNPN and CDR2 is SVGIG (reference sequence). CDR3 length equals 17 residues. Supplemented by reference TRBV30 and TRBJ1-6, the full variable domain reads SQTIHQWPATLVQPVGSPLSLECTVEGTSNPNLYWYRQAAGRGLQLLFYSVGIGQISSEVPQNLSASRPQDRQFILSSKKLLLSDSGFYLCAWTHGAAPRYNSPLHFGNGTRLTVT.

This clone was detected only a few times. In DNA form, the CDR3 reads TGTGCCAGCTCAACAGGACAGGGAGACACAGATACGCAGTATTTT. This sequence encodes CASSTGQGDTDTQYF. V usage is TRBV18 and J usage is TRBJ2-3; 8 positions agree with TRBD1. This CDR3 region has 15 residues. From germline, CDR1 is KGHSH and CDR2 LQKENI. Trimming cost V 5 bases and J 2 bases; bases outside gene matches: 6. Combining the CDR3 with reference TRBV18 and TRBJ2-3 gives the whole variable domain NAGVMQNPRHLVRRRGQEARLRCSPMKGHSHVYWYRQLPEEGLKFMVYLQKENIIDESGMPKERFSAEFPKEGPSILRIQQVVRGDSAAYFCASSTGQGDTDTQYFGPGTRLTVL.

The rearrangement links TRBV3-1 (or the pseudogene TRBV3-2) to TRBJ2-3; TRBD2 might be the D (6 bases). Trimming removed 0 bases from V and 2 bases from J, with 12 bases in between. In germline, CDR1 is LGHDT, CDR2 YNNKEL (reference sequence). The CDR3 has 16 residues. CDR3 DNA: TGTGCCAGCAGCCAAGAGGTTGGCGGGAACACAGATACGCAGTATTTT. Its protein product is CASSQEVGGNTDTQYF.

The chain carries TRBV10-3 and TRBJ1-1, with 7 nucleotides matching TRBD1. CDR3 length: 14 residues. The germline CDR1 and CDR2 sequences are ENHRY and SYGVKD. J was trimmed by 1 base and V by 7 bases; bases with no gene match: 6. The CDR3 nucleotides are TGTGCCATCACCTCGGGACAGAGGAACACTGAAGCTTTCTTT. It is translated as CAITSGQRNTEAFF.

The chain carries TRBV18 and TRBJ1-6; perhaps TRBD1 as D (6 bases). The CDR3 sequence is 14 residues long. The V gene's germline CDR1 is KGHSH and CDR2 LQKENI. The V end was cut by 4 bases, the J end by 5 bases, with 9 bases between. The CDR3, as DNA: TGTGCCAGCTCACGGGGGGGCGATAATTCACCCCTCCACTTT. Protein: CASSRGGDNSPLHF.

The chain links TRBV6-5 to TRBJ1-6; D not resolved. This CDR3 contains 16 residues. The V and J ends lost 0 bases and 4 bases respectively, with 10 bases between them. Germline V gene data show CDR1 as MNHEY and CDR2 as SVGAGI. The CDR3 sequence is CASSYSRFEYNSPLHF. The CDR3, as DNA: TGTGCCAGCAGTTACTCGCGCTTTGAGTATAATTCACCCCTCCACTTT.

The chain combines TRBV7-2 with TRBJ2-5, with 7 bases aligning to TRBD1. The CDR3 covers 16 residues. CDR1 is SGHTA and CDR2 is FQGNSA in the germline V gene. The V and J ends lost 5 bases and 5 bases, in that order; junction bases with no gene match: 14. This chain's CDR3 is CASSVGTVSSGETQYF. The CDR3 DNA sequence: TGTGCCAGCAGCGTCGGGACAGTAAGTTCGGGGGAGACCCAGTACTTC.

This chain links TRBV24-1 with TRBJ1-2; TRBD1 aligns across 11 bases. V shed 11 bases, J shed 2 bases, and the junction held 6 bases outside the gene matches. The germline V gene has CDR1 KGHDR and CDR2 SFDVKD. The CDR3 runs to 14 residues. CDR3 sequence reads: CAIQGTGGNYGYTF. The CDR3 DNA follows: TGTGCCATTCAGGGGACAGGGGGAAACTATGGCTACACCTTC.

This clone has just a few counts. The chain joins TRBV2 to TRBJ1-6; D is undetermined. Germline-derived CDR1 and CDR2 are SNHLY and FYNNEI. The CDR3 totals 12 residues. V lost 11 bases and J lost 7, with 12 bases in between. In DNA, the CDR3 is TGTGCCGGCAAACGAGGGAATTCACCCCTCCACTTT. As protein: CAGKRGNSPLHF.

The J gene is TRBJ1-5, the V gene TRBV19; D unresolved. Trimming removed 4 bases from V and 4 bases from J, with 17 bases in between. Germline-derived CDR1 and CDR2 are LNHDA and SQIVND (reference sequence). The CDR3 consists of 16 residues. Here the CDR3 reads CASSSLEGARNQPQHF. Here the CDR3 DNA reads TGTGCCAGTAGTAGCCTGGAGGGAGCACGAAATCAGCCCCAGCATTTT.

The chain employs TRBV4-2 and TRBJ1-5; tentative D call: TRBD1 (6 bases). CDR3 length: 16 residues. V was pared by 0 bases and J by 4 bases, with 13 bases between. Germline V lookup: CDR1 LGHNA, CDR2 YNFKEQ. The CDR3 bases are TGTGCCAGCAGCCAAGAGTTAGGGGGGGCAAATCAGCCCCAGCATTTT. This codes for CASSQELGGANQPQHF.

Points on this clone: The sample holds other DNA sequences that translate to the same CDR3. J is TRBJ1-2 and V is TRBV28; TRBD1 might be the D (6 bases). Trimming left V 4 bases short and J 2 bases short, with 8 bases between. The germline V gene has CDR1 MDHEN and CDR2 SYDVKM. CDR3 size: 13 residues. The chain's CDR3 is CASSSGANYGYTF. CDR3 bases: TGTGCCAGCAGTTCAGGGGCGAACTATGGCTACACCTTC.

The genes are TRBV19 and TRBJ1-3; 7 bases align to TRBD1. The CDR3 has 16 amino acids. The ends lost 5 bases at V and 2 bases at J; junction bases unmatched: 9. Per germline, CDR1 LNHDA and CDR2 SQIVND (reference sequence). DNA of the CDR3: TGTGCCAGTAGTTTGGGGATGACAGGGCCTGGAAACACCATATATTTT. Its protein is CASSLGMTGPGNTIYF. Full variable domain (remainder filled in from reference TRBV19 and TRBJ1-3): DGGITQSPKYLFRKEGQNVTLSCEQNLNHDAMYWYRQDPGQGLRLIYYSQIVNDFQKGDIAEGYSVSREKKESFPLTVTSAQKNPTAFYLCASSLGMTGPGNTIYFGEGSWLTVV.

Worth noting for this clone: This specimen includes other DNA sequences encoding the same CDR3. The chain recombines TRBV7-8 with TRBJ1-5; 8 bases agree with TRBD1. CDR3 length: 15 amino acids. Germline V gives CDR1 SGHVS, CDR2 FQNEAQ. The V gene end was trimmed by 5 bases and the J gene end by 6 bases; junction bases not matched to a gene: 9. CDR3 bases: TGTGCCAGCAGCCAAGGACAGGGAAGGGGTCAGCCCCAGCATTTT. Its protein is CASSQGQGRGQPQHF.

The chain has TRBV15 and TRBJ1-3, with 8 bases identical to TRBD1. The CDR3 runs 17 residues. Germline values: CDR1 LNHNV, CDR2 YYDKDF (reference sequence). V lost 4 bases to trimming and J lost 0 bases; unmatched junction nucleotides: 8. CDR3 sequence reads: CATSTDRGHRSGNTIYF. The CDR3 DNA sequence: TGTGCCACCAGCACTGACAGGGGTCATCGCTCTGGAAACACCATATATTTT.